This passage covers 18 T cell receptor beta chains from one sample sequenced in a study of blood T cell repertoires in COVID-19. The method was immunoSEQ multiplex PCR; TCRdb's version includes in-frame clones alone and lacks a portion of them. The sample lists 330,000 or so clones, about 89% occurring once. The specimen sequenced was PBMCs or T cells enriched from blood (not recorded which). These receptors came from a middle-aged man in a cohort exposed to, infected with or recovered from COVID-19 (not recorded which).

The chain employs TRBV6-4 and TRBJ1-2; D is possibly TRBD1 (6 bases). V lost 0 bases and J lost 5, with 7 bases in between. This CDR3 contains 13 residues. CDR1 and CDR2 (germline): MRHNA, SNTAGT. CDR3 protein: CASSDSTGYGYTF. The CDR3 DNA is TGTGCCAGCAGTGACTCAACAGGGTATGGCTACACCTTC.

The rearrangement uses TRBV30 and TRBJ1-5; 12 bases match TRBD1. CDR1 and CDR2 from the germline V gene are GTSNPN and SVGIG (reference sequence). The CDR3 loop spans 18 amino acids. V gave up 1 base and J gave up 2 bases; unmatched junction bases: 9. The CDR3 region is CAWSGGTGGRGGNQPQHF. CDR3 in DNA: TGTGCCTGGAGTGGGGGGACAGGGGGCCGTGGGGGCAATCAGCCCCAGCATTTT.

This clone was counted a few times. This chain uses TRBV7-6 with TRBJ1-4; D is unresolved. The germline V gene encodes CDR1 SGHVS and CDR2 FNYEAQ. V dropped 3 bases and J dropped 8 bases, with 10 bases sitting between them. The CDR3 has 13 residues. DNA for the CDR3: TGTGCCAGCAGCTTTGTGTCGGGGGAAAAACTGTTTTTT. Protein product: CASSFVSGEKLFF.

The V gene is TRBV4-1, the J gene TRBJ1-5; D is perhaps TRBD1 (6 bases). Trimming took 1 base from V and 1 from J, leaving 8 bases between them. Germline CDR1 MGHRA, CDR2 YSYEKL. The CDR3 has 15 residues. The CDR3 loop reads CASSQATGSNQPQHF. The CDR3 DNA reads as TGCGCCAGCAGCCAAGCAACAGGGAGCAATCAGCCCCAGCATTTT.

This rearrangement joins TRBV30 to TRBJ2-1, with 12 positions matching TRBD2. This CDR3 comprises 17 residues. Germline V gives CDR1 GTSNPN, CDR2 SVGIG (reference sequence). Trimming cost V 5 bases and J 14 bases; bases outside gene matches: 22. The CDR3 loop is CAWGLAGTYRRGRIEFF. CDR3 DNA sequence: TGTGCCTGGGGACTAGCGGGAACCTATCGGCGGGGTAGAATCGAGTTCTTC. Full variable domain (rest looked up from reference TRBV30 and TRBJ2-1): SQTIHQWPATLVQPVGSPLSLECTVEGTSNPNLYWYRQAAGRGLQLLFYSVGIGQISSEVPQNLSASRPQDRQFILSSKKLLLSDSGFYLCAWGLAGTYRRGRIEFFGPGTRLTVL.

This clone was picked up a small number of times. This chain uses TRBV3-1 (or the pseudogene TRBV3-2) with TRBJ2-1, with 9 nucleotides matching TRBD2. CDR3 size: 17 residues. The junction had 5 bases not matched to a gene; V was cut back by 1 base and J by 1 base. Per germline, CDR1 LGHDT and CDR2 YNNKEL (reference sequence). The CDR3 bases are TGTGCCAGCAGCCAAGTAGCGGGAGATGGGTCCTACAATGAGCAGTTCTTC. It yields the protein CASSQVAGDGSYNEQFF.

The chain joins TRBV7-8 to TRBJ2-5, with D perhaps TRBD1 (5 bases). V was pared by 5 bases and J by 5 bases, with 18 bases between. This CDR3 spans 15 amino acids. Per the germline V gene, CDR1 is SGHVS and CDR2 is FQNEAQ. The DNA of the CDR3 is TGTGCCAGCAGCAAGGCCGGACACCCCGTGGAGACCCAGTACTTC. Residues: CASSKAGHPVETQYF.

This clone was counted between two and nine times. The chain carries TRBV24-1 and TRBJ1-2, with D tentatively TRBD1 (5 bases). The CDR3 contains 12 residues. Trimming took off 3 bases at V and 8 bases at J, with 9 bases between the two ends. Germline lookup yields CDR1 KGHDR and CDR2 SFDVKD. As DNA, the CDR3 is TGTGCCACCAGTGATCAAGGGGAAGGCTACACCTTC. This gives the protein CATSDQGEGYTF.

The gene calls are TRBV19 and TRBJ2-7; possible D gene TRBD1, 6 bases. Trimming took 6 bases from V and 3 from J, leaving 9 bases between them. This CDR3 is built from 12 residues. The germline V gene encodes CDR1 LNHDA and CDR2 SQIVND (reference sequence). CDR3 DNA: TGTGCCAGTAGCCGAGGGGGCTACGAGCAGTACTTC. The encoded protein is CASSRGGYEQYF.

V and J are TRBV30 and TRBJ2-3; weak D call: TRBD2 (6 bases). The CDR3 contains 15 residues. CDR1 is GTSNPN, CDR2 SVGIG, per germline (reference sequence). The ends were cut back, 3 bases at V and 11 bases at J, with 24 bases in the middle. The DNA of the CDR3 is TGTGCCTGGAGACCCTGGACATCCCCCTACGGGGGGCAGTATTTT. Encoded protein: CAWRPWTSPYGGQYF.

The chain links TRBV27 to TRBJ2-2; tentative D call: TRBD1 (6 bases). Looked up from germline, CDR1 is MNHEY and CDR2 is SMNVEV (reference sequence). The CDR3 loop spans 13 amino acids. V was shortened by 6 bases and J by 6 bases, with 11 bases between the two germline ends. The CDR3 nucleotides read TGTGCCAGCAGCATCGGACAGCCCGGGGAGCTGTTTTTT. It specifies CASSIGQPGELFF.

The V and J genes are TRBV13 and TRBJ1-6, with 9 bases fitting TRBD1. The CDR3 spans 19 residues. Germline CDR1 PRHDT, CDR2 FYEKMQ (reference sequence). V lost 5 bases to trimming and J lost 7 bases; unmatched junction nucleotides: 18. CDR3 protein: CASSPWSAYRDRANSPLHF. CDR3 nucleotide sequence: TGTGCCAGCAGCCCATGGAGCGCTTACCGGGACAGGGCGAATTCACCCCTCCACTTT.

The chain carries TRBV5-1 and TRBJ1-6, with a tentative D call TRBD1 (5 bases). The CDR3 contains 13 residues. The germline V gene encodes CDR1 SGHRS and CDR2 YFSETQ. Trimming removed 5 bases from V and 5 bases from J, with 8 bases in between. The CDR3 DNA follows: TGCGCCAGCAGGGACACCGATAATTCACCCCTCCACTTT. It codes for CASRDTDNSPLHF.

In this sample, this clone turned up once. The CDR3: CASRGGTSGNLNVDTQYF. In DNA form, the CDR3 reads TGCGCCAGCAGAGGGGGGACTAGCGGGAACTTGAACGTGGATACGCAGTATTTT. The chain carries TRBV5-1 and TRBJ2-3; TRBD2 agrees at 13 bases. CDR1 and CDR2 (germline): SGHRS, YFSETQ. The ends lost 5 bases at V and 6 bases at J; junction bases unmatched: 15. This CDR3 is built from 18 residues.

The J gene is TRBJ1-2, the V gene TRBV21-1. TRBV21-1 is deemed a pseudogene. The CDR3 sequence is 14 residues long. CDR3 loop: CASSKARKNYGYTF. Here the CDR3 DNA reads TGTGCCAGCAGCAAAGCGCGGAAGAACTATGGCTACACCTTC.

The rearrangement links TRBV15 to TRBJ2-1; D not resolved. CDR1 is LNHNV and CDR2 is YYDKDF in the germline V gene (reference sequence). This CDR3 is 11 amino acids long. The V end lost 3 bases, the J end lost 8 bases, and 5 bases lay between the germline ends. CDR3 bases: TGTGCCACCAGCAGGGAGTATGAGCAGTTCTTC. This sequence encodes CATSREYEQFF.

This chain joins TRBV5-4 and TRBJ2-3, with a tentative D call TRBD2 (6 bases). This CDR3 region has 16 residues. Germline V lookup: CDR1 SGHNT, CDR2 YYREEE (reference sequence). V was trimmed by 3 bases and J by 3 bases, leaving 17 bases between them. The CDR3 nucleotides read TGTGCCAGCAGCTCCCCACTGGGAGGAACGACAGATACGCAGTATTTT. Translation: CASSSPLGGTTDTQYF.

The chain has TRBV9 and TRBJ1-4, with D possibly being TRBD1 (6 bases). The germline gives CDR1 SGDLS, CDR2 YYNGEE. CDR3 length equals 15 residues. Trimming cost V 0 bases and J 7 bases, with 13 bases left between them. CDR3 sequence reads: CASSVGSVRGEKLFF. DNA for the CDR3: TGTGCCAGCAGCGTAGGTTCGGTCAGGGGTGAAAAACTGTTTTTT.